These 29 T cell receptor beta chains were all obtained from the same sample, sequenced in a study of T cells in Graves' hyperthyroidism and ophthalmopathy. Researchers amplified the TCR beta CDR3 regions from RNA transcripts. A first-round RT-PCR of the TCR CDR3 used the HTBI primer set. Each CDR3 protein is one row after TCRdb ran MiXCR on the multiplex PCR reads. Of 700,000 or so distinct CDR3 sequences in the sample, about 16% are singletons; the top ten hold around 7.7%. The sample was blood. These receptors all come from a young man with Graves' hyperthyroidism.

J is TRBJ2-2 and V is TRBV7-9; D is possibly TRBD2 (5 bases). Germline V lookup: CDR1 SEHNR, CDR2 FQNEAQ (reference sequence). The CDR3 sequence is 16 residues long. Trimming shortened V by 5 bases and J by 5 bases, and 18 bases separated the two germline ends. The chain's CDR3 is CASSPRGRGFTGELFF. The CDR3, as DNA: TGTGCCAGCAGCCCTAGAGGGCGCGGGTTTACCGGGGAGCTGTTTTTT.

About this clonotype itself: Given a much more abundant clone one base away, this may be a read error. The V and J genes are TRBV18 and TRBJ2-7; 7 bases match TRBD1. Germline CDR1 is KGHSH and CDR2 is LQKENI. The CDR3 totals 12 residues. The DNA for the CDR3 is TGTGCCGGCTCGGGACAGCCGAATGAGCAGTACTTC. Translation: CAGSGQPNEQYF.

Points on this clonotype: This clone may be a read error of a much larger clone one base away. The CDR3 DNA sequence: TGTGCCAGCTCACCCGGCGGGAGTAAGCGGGAGACCCAGTACTTC. Residues: CASSPGGSKRETQYF. The V gene is TRBV18, the J gene TRBJ2-5, with 7 bases lining up with TRBD2. Germline values: CDR1 KGHSH, CDR2 LQKENI. V shed 3 bases and J 5 bases; nucleotides not matched to a gene: 9. The CDR3 totals 15 residues. The full variable domain, with the rest looked up from reference TRBV18 and TRBJ2-5, is NAGVMQNPRHLVRRRGQEARLRCSPMKGHSHVYWYRQLPEEGLKFMVYLQKENIIDESGMPKERFSAEFPKEGPSILRIQQVVRGDSAAYFCASSPGGSKRETQYFGPGTRLLVL.

This clonotype has just a few counts. The chain links TRBV29-1 to TRBJ1-1, with D perhaps TRBD1 (6 bases). V shed 5 bases and J shed 0 bases, with 10 bases lying between them. The germline gives CDR1 SQVTM, CDR2 ANQGSEA. The CDR3 spans 13 residues. The CDR3 sequence is CSVRTELNTEAFF. CDR3 DNA sequence: TGCAGCGTTCGGACAGAGCTGAACACTGAAGCTTTCTTT.

In the case of this clonotype: A much larger clone lies a single base off, so this may be a read error. The rearrangement joins TRBV13 to TRBJ2-7; 10 bases fit TRBD2. The J call is doubtful: the DNA matches TRBJ2-1 better. There are 15 residues in the CDR3. Germline CDR1 PRHDT, CDR2 FYEKMQ (reference sequence). The CDR3 region is CASSPSTSGFYEQFF. Here the CDR3 DNA reads TGTGCCAGCAGCCCCTCGACTAGCGGGTTCTACGAGCAGTTCTTC.

This clonotype turned up a few times. The chain is built from TRBV12-3 or TRBV12-4 and TRBJ2-4, with 9 bases that match TRBD2. This CDR3 comprises 16 residues. V lost 2 bases and J lost 6; bases outside the gene matches: 8. CDR3 nucleotides: TGTGCCAGCAGTTTACGGGCGGGAGGGCCGCGAAACATTCAGTACTTC. It codes for CASSLRAGGPRNIQYF.

This clonotype was counted at least ten times. The CDR3 spells CASSPLRRWGTDTQYF. In DNA, the CDR3 is TGTGCCAGCAGCCCTTTAAGACGGTGGGGAACAGATACGCAGTATTTT. This chain uses TRBV7-2 with TRBJ2-3; D call uncertain. The CDR3 consists of 16 residues. V was shortened by 5 bases and J by 3 bases, with 18 bases between the two germline ends. CDR1 is SGHTA, CDR2 FQGNSA, per germline.

In this sample, this clonotype turned up many times. V gene TRBV11-3 combines with J gene TRBJ1-2, with a possible D match to TRBD1 (5 bases). Looked up from germline, CDR1 is SGHNT and CDR2 is YENEEA. Trimming shortened V by 1 base and J by 2 bases, and 14 bases separated the two germline ends. The CDR3 consists of 16 residues. CDR3: CASSLVGDPPNYGYTF. In nucleotides, the CDR3 is TGTGCCAGCAGCTTAGTAGGGGACCCCCCCAACTATGGCTACACCTTC.

J is TRBJ2-2 and V is TRBV5-1; 8 bases fit TRBD2. CDR3 size: 16 residues. CDR1 is SGHRS, CDR2 YFSETQ, per germline. V shed 2 bases, J shed 6 bases, and the junction held 9 bases outside the gene matches. CDR3 DNA sequence: TGCGCCAGCAGCTTTCGAGGAAGCGGGAGATCCGGGGAGCTGTTTTTT. Translated, it gives CASSFRGSGRSGELFF.

This clonotype has a single count. V and J are TRBV20-1 and TRBJ2-4, with 14 bases aligning to TRBD2. The CDR3 totals 17 residues. Trimming cost V 2 bases and J 6 bases; bases outside gene matches: 9. Germline values: CDR1 DFQATT, CDR2 SNEGSKA (reference sequence). The CDR3 loop reads CSARRLAGGGSGNIQYF. The CDR3 nucleotides are TGCAGTGCTAGAAGACTAGCGGGAGGGGGATCGGGAAACATTCAGTACTTC.

A few counts support this clonotype. The chain combines TRBV4-1 with TRBJ2-5, with 8 bases lining up with TRBD1. The CDR3 runs 15 residues. CDR1 is MGHRA, CDR2 YSYEKL, per germline. With V trimmed by 4 bases and J by 2 bases, 6 bases remained unmatched. The CDR3 protein is CASSPPGTGQETQYF. For the CDR3, the DNA is TGCGCCAGCAGCCCCCCCGGGACAGGACAAGAGACCCAGTACTTC.

The count of this clonotype is one. The V call is TRBV19, the J call TRBJ1-2, with 8 bases fitting TRBD1. With 2 bases clipped from V and 2 bases from J, the junction kept 1 base outside the gene matches. Germline loops: CDR1 LNHDA, CDR2 SQIVND (reference sequence). This CDR3 spans 14 amino acids. In DNA, the CDR3 is TGTGCCAGTAGTATAACAGGGGGGAACTATGGCTACACCTTC. It yields the protein CASSITGGNYGYTF.

V usage is TRBV5-1 and J usage is TRBJ2-5; 9 positions match TRBD1. The CDR3 is 14 residues long. Germline trimming cut 2 bases from V and 13 bases from J; bases unmatched to any gene: 12. In germline, CDR1 is SGHRS, CDR2 YFSETQ. The CDR3 loop reads CASSLGLTGGYLYF. The CDR3 nucleotides read TGCGCCAGCAGCTTAGGGTTAACAGGGGGCTACTTGTACTTC.

This rearrangement joins TRBV5-1 to TRBJ2-1; 14 nucleotides agree with TRBD2. Germline CDR1 reads SGHRS; CDR2 reads YFSETQ. The CDR3 loop spans 15 amino acids. With V trimmed by 3 bases and J by 8 bases, 4 bases remained unmatched. CDR3 loop: CASSSGTSGRDEQFF. The DNA for the CDR3 is TGCGCCAGCAGCTCCGGGACTAGCGGGAGAGATGAGCAGTTCTTC.

This clonotype showed up just a few times. The CDR3 DNA reads TGTGCCAGCAACGTAGGCGGAGGAACCGGGGAGCTGTTTTTT. Amino acid sequence: CASNVGGGTGELFF. This chain connects TRBV5-4 to TRBJ2-2, with D possibly matching TRBD2 (5 bases). Deletions cut 6 bases from V and 5 bases from J, with 14 bases between. The CDR3 is made up of 14 amino acids. The germline CDR1 and CDR2 sequences are SGHNT and YYREEE (reference sequence). The full variable domain, with the rest looked up from reference TRBV5-4 and TRBJ2-2, is ETGVTQSPTHLIKTRGQQVTLRCSSQSGHNTVSWYQQALGQGPQFIFQYYREEENGRGNFPPRFSGLQFPNYSSELNVNALELDDSALYLCASNVGGGTGELFFGEGSRLTVL.

This clonotype was counted many times. Sequence at one end of the junction differs from germline and may be a read error. The chain couples TRBV20-1 to TRBJ2-2; D is perhaps TRBD2 (5 bases). Looked up from germline, CDR1 is DFQATT and CDR2 is SNEGSKA (reference sequence). The CDR3 is made up of 12 amino acids. The CDR3: CSARGWPGELFF. CDR3 DNA: TGCAGTGCAAGAGGGTGGCCCGGGGAGCTGTTTTTT.

This clonotype was found a few times. The J gene is TRBJ2-1, the V gene TRBV10-3; 10 nucleotides agree with TRBD1. Germline CDR1 reads ENHRY; CDR2 reads SYGVKD. V trimming: 2 bases; J trimming: 7 bases; junction bases outside the gene matches: 5. The CDR3 loop spans 15 amino acids. DNA for the CDR3: TGTGCCATCAGTGAGCCGGACAGGGGGGGAAATGAGCAGTTCTTC. Its protein is CAISEPDRGGNEQFF.

This clonotype was detected a few times. V usage is TRBV28 and J usage is TRBJ1-5; D possibly corresponds to TRBD1 (6 bases). Germline CDR1 MDHEN, CDR2 SYDVKM. Trimming removed 2 bases from V and 2 bases from J, with 13 bases in between. This CDR3 spans 16 amino acids. CDR3 residues: CASSLKRGIGNQPQHF. CDR3 in DNA: TGTGCCAGCAGTTTAAAAAGGGGGATTGGCAATCAGCCCCAGCATTTT.

This clonotype was detected many times. The chain recombines TRBV7-2 with TRBJ2-2; 11 nucleotides align to TRBD2. This CDR3 comprises 19 residues. CDR1 is SGHTA and CDR2 is FQGNSA in the germline V gene. V lost 5 bases and J lost 0; bases outside the gene matches: 11. The CDR3 DNA reads as TGTGCCAGCAGCGCCAGGACTAGCGGGCCGTTCGCGAACACCGGGGAGCTGTTTTTT. Translating gives CASSARTSGPFANTGELFF.

This clonotype has just a few counts. The chain employs TRBV6-1 and TRBJ2-1; maybe TRBD2 (7 bases). Trimming left V 7 bases short and J 14 bases short, with 18 bases between. The CDR3 runs 12 residues. Looked up from germline, CDR1 is MNHNS and CDR2 is SASEGT. Written as DNA, the CDR3 is TGTGCCAGCACCGCTGGGGGGGGCCTGGAGTTCTTC. Translated, it gives CASTAGGGLEFF.

Here the CDR3 DNA reads TGTGCCAGCAGTTTCCCCGGACAGGGGAGGCCCCAGCATTTT. Amino acid sequence: CASSFPGQGRPQHF. V and J are TRBV28 and TRBJ1-5, with 9 bases aligning to TRBD1. This CDR3 comprises 14 residues. Germline V gene lookup returns CDR1 MDHEN and CDR2 SYDVKM. V was clipped by 3 bases and J by 9 bases; unmatched bases: 6.

This chain joins TRBV15 and TRBJ1-4, with D unresolved. V gave up 3 bases and J gave up 6 bases, with 20 bases separating them. CDR1 LNHNV and CDR2 YYDKDF come from the germline V gene (reference sequence). The CDR3 covers 17 residues. Here the CDR3 reads CATSRGETLGLDEKLFF. In DNA form, the CDR3 reads TGTGCCACCAGCAGGGGTGAAACTCTTGGACTTGATGAAAAACTGTTTTTT.

Ten or more counts support this clonotype. The chain uses TRBV27 and TRBJ2-7, with 8 bases identical to TRBD2. The germline V gene encodes CDR1 MNHEY and CDR2 SMNVEV (reference sequence). The V and J ends lost 7 bases and 3 bases, in that order; junction bases with no gene match: 17. The CDR3 is 17 amino acids. The CDR3 protein is CASNPGSGREDYYEQYF. Here the CDR3 DNA reads TGTGCCAGCAACCCTGGGAGCGGGCGGGAGGACTACTACGAGCAGTACTTC.

The sample holds a few counts of this clonotype. V is TRBV6-2 or TRBV6-3 and J is TRBJ1-4, with a weak D call TRBD1 (6 bases). Germline V lookup: CDR1 MNHEY, CDR2 SVGEGT. V shed 6 bases and J shed 5 bases, with 19 bases lying between them. The length of the CDR3 is 16 residues. CDR3 nucleotide sequence: TGTGCCAGCAGCCAGGGGCACTATCGGATAAATGAAAAACTGTTTTTT. It yields the protein CASSQGHYRINEKLFF.

J is TRBJ2-5 and V is TRBV20-1, with TRBD2 identical over 9 bases. Germline CDR1 and CDR2: DFQATT and SNEGSKA (reference sequence). Trimming removed 7 bases from V and 5 bases from J; junction bases left unmatched: 2. CDR3 length: 11 residues. The CDR3: CSVSGSETQYF. CDR3 bases: TGCAGTGTTAGCGGGAGTGAGACCCAGTACTTC.

In this sample, this clonotype turned up many times. The J gene is TRBJ1-2, the V gene TRBV6-6, with TRBD1 as a possible D gene (5 bases). V lost 0 bases and J 8 bases, leaving 10 bases between the germline ends. The CDR3 totals 13 residues. Germline CDR1 is MNHNY and CDR2 is SVGAGI (reference sequence). As DNA, the CDR3 is TGTGCCAGCAGTTACTCGACCGGGGACGGCTACACCTTC. Translated, it gives CASSYSTGDGYTF.

Ten or more counts support this clonotype. The chain is built from TRBV7-9 and TRBJ2-1; TRBD2 matches at 11 bases. Germline CDR1 and CDR2: SEHNR and FQNEAQ (reference sequence). The CDR3 sequence is 18 residues long. After removal of 0 bases from V and 8 bases from J, the junction contained 12 bases not matched to a gene. CDR3 coding DNA: TGTGCCAGCAGCTTAGCCGCTGCCTATAGCGGGAGGGGTGATGAGCAGTTCTTC. It codes for CASSLAAAYSGRGDEQFF.

The V gene is TRBV5-1, the J gene TRBJ2-1; TRBD2 might be the D (6 bases). This CDR3 has 14 amino acids. Germline CDR1 reads SGHRS; CDR2 reads YFSETQ. The ends were cut back, 4 bases at V and 2 bases at J, with 10 bases in the middle. CDR3 region: CASSPLAAYNEQFF. CDR3 nucleotides: TGCGCCAGCAGCCCCTTAGCGGCCTACAATGAGCAGTTCTTC.

This clonotype was found many times. V gene TRBV29-1 combines with J gene TRBJ1-5; D not resolved. Trimming cost V 0 bases and J 6 bases, with 6 bases left between them. This CDR3 has 12 residues. Germline V gene sequence: CDR1 SQVTM, CDR2 ANQGSEA. The CDR3 coding sequence is TGCAGCGTTGAAGATGGTGGTCAGCCCCAGCATTTT. It specifies CSVEDGGQPQHF.